This TCR beta chain was identified during a study of cytomegalovirus exposure and HLA in healthy donors. Donors sampled were nominally healthy, though unrecorded immune exposures were likely. On this clone itself: Its antigen is currently unknown.

The CDR3 spans 12 residues. Losses at the gene ends were 6 bases for V and 6 bases for J; bases not matched to a gene: 1. The germline V gene has CDR1 MNHEY and CDR2 SVGAGI. Primers for the PCR totalled 60 Vbeta and 13 Jbeta. Produced via immunoSEQ multiplex PCR; TCRdb's table is partial and in-frame only. The repertoire consists of 150,000 to 200,000 clones, with over 70% occurring once and the leading ten covering 1.3%. Study results and caveats: Later analysis found that TCR beta chains associated with HLA were more clonally expanded than other, equally common chains. The study listed some 160 cytomegalovirus-associated TCR beta chains.

The material sequenced was PBMCs. This chain joins TRBV6-5 and TRBJ2-2, with TRBD1 matching over 7 bases. The TCR comes from a man aged 45-60 years in good health and CMV-seropositive. In nucleotides, the CDR3 is TGTGCCAGCAGACAGGGGTCCGGGGAGCTGTTTTTT. Its protein is CASRQGSGELFF.